This record looks at one TCR beta chain sequence and its context. In the source study's methods: Amplification of reference gene primers was used by the study to estimate nucleated cell counts. Some clones are missing from TCRdb's copy, which holds only in-frame ones; the method was immunoSEQ multiplex PCR. Clone size and the V and J calls come from that table; the DNA yielded D and trimming. The profile shows about 350,000 clones, 87% of them singletons. This CDR3 region has 13 residues. V lost 4 bases and J 5 bases, leaving 9 bases between the germline ends. The data stem from a study of blood T cell repertoires in COVID-19.

The TCR comes from a woman between 45 and 65 years old with COVID-19, enrolled during active disease. This rearrangement joins TRBV12-3 or TRBV12-4 to TRBJ1-5; D unresolved. The specimen was peripheral blood. The CDR3 sequence is CASSYQMDQPQHF. CDR3 DNA: TGTGCCAGCAGTTACCAGATGGATCAGCCCCAGCATTTT.